The 23 T cell receptor beta chains below were found in one sample sequenced in a study of T cell responses to AZD1222 COVID-19 vaccine. Clones were sequenced by immunoSEQ multiplex PCR, and TCRdb holds only the in-frame ones, with some missing. Of approximately 220,000 clones listed, roughly 91% are singletons. Specimen: peripheral blood, collected on day 0 of MenACWY control vaccination. The origin of the receptors is an adult in good health.

This chain links TRBV7-9 with TRBJ1-1; tentative D call: TRBD1 (6 bases). The CDR3 totals 13 residues. Trimming shortened V by 5 bases and J by 6 bases, and 13 bases separated the two germline ends. Per the germline V gene, CDR1 is SEHNR and CDR2 is FQNEAQ (reference sequence). The CDR3 nucleotides are TGTGCCAGCAGCCTCGGGACACGAGCTGAAGCTTTCTTT. Its translation is CASSLGTRAEAFF.

This clone has a single count. The chain couples TRBV18 to TRBJ2-5, with D possibly matching TRBD2 (5 bases). V lost 3 bases to trimming and J lost 5 bases, with 13 bases between them. CDR1 and CDR2 (germline): KGHSH, LQKENI. The CDR3 consists of 14 residues. The CDR3 loop reads CASSPGRSGETQYF. CDR3 nucleotides: TGTGCCAGCTCACCGGGCAGGTCGGGGGAGACCCAGTACTTC.

The chain is built from TRBV5-6 and TRBJ1-1; maybe TRBD1 (5 bases). The V end was cut by 4 bases, the J end by 1 base, with 11 bases between. Germline loops: CDR1 SGHDT, CDR2 YYEEEE. CDR3 length equals 14 residues. The CDR3 DNA follows: TGTGCCAGCAGCCCCGGGGGGTCGAACACTGAAGCTTTCTTT. This sequence encodes CASSPGGSNTEAFF. The full variable domain, with the rest looked up from reference TRBV5-6 and TRBJ1-1, is DAGVTQSPTHLIKTRGQQVTLRCSPKSGHDTVSWYQQALGQGPQFIFQYYEEEERQRGNFPDRFSGHQFPNYSSELNVNALLLGDSALYLCASSPGGSNTEAFFGQGTRLTVV.

The chain carries TRBV15 and TRBJ1-2, with D unclear. This CDR3 comprises 14 residues. Germline V gives CDR1 LNHNV, CDR2 YYDKDF (reference sequence). V was trimmed by 0 bases and J by 4 bases, leaving 9 bases between them. CDR3 in amino acids: CATSRDLKTYGYTF. The CDR3 nucleotides are TGTGCCACCAGCAGAGATCTGAAAACCTATGGCTACACCTTC.

The V call is TRBV18, the J call TRBJ2-5; 8 nucleotides align to TRBD1. Germline V gives CDR1 KGHSH, CDR2 LQKENI. Trimming at V came to 3 bases and at J to 4 bases, leaving 16 bases not matched to a gene. The CDR3 contains 18 residues. In DNA form, the CDR3 reads TGTGCCAGCTCACCGCTCGCGGCCAGGGGGCGGGCAGGAGAGACCCAGTACTTC. Its translation is CASSPLAARGRAGETQYF.

V gene TRBV12-5 combines with J gene TRBJ1-1, with TRBD1 matching 7 bases. The CDR3 covers 15 residues. The germline CDR1 and CDR2 sequences are LGHNT and FRNRAP. The junction had 7 bases not matched to a gene; V was cut back by 5 bases and J by 1 base. The CDR3, as DNA: TGTGCTAGTGGTCCGAACAGGGGCACGAACACTGAAGCTTTCTTT. Translated, it gives CASGPNRGTNTEAFF. Looking up the rest from reference TRBV12-5 and TRBJ1-1 gives the full variable domain: DARVTQTPRHKVTEMGQEVTMRCQPILGHNTVFWYRQTMMQGLELLAYFRNRAPLDDSGMPKDRFSAEMPDATLATLKIQPSEPRDSAVYFCASGPNRGTNTEAFFGQGTRLTVV.

This clone was found once. This chain joins TRBV27 and TRBJ2-3; TRBD1 aligns across 7 bases. Per germline, CDR1 MNHEY and CDR2 SMNVEV (reference sequence). The CDR3 is made up of 13 amino acids. With V trimmed by 5 bases and J by 5 bases, 4 bases remained unmatched. For the CDR3, the DNA is TGTGCCAGCAGTAAGGGGGCGGGAGATACGCAGTATTTT. This encodes CASSKGAGDTQYF.

This chain joins TRBV19 and TRBJ2-7; TRBD2 agrees at 7 bases. The germline CDR1 and CDR2 sequences are LNHDA and SQIVND (reference sequence). The V and J ends lost 4 bases and 3 bases, in that order; junction bases with no gene match: 12. This CDR3 is built from 16 residues. This CDR3 reads CASSRPSGDGLYEQYF. The DNA of the CDR3 is TGTGCCAGTAGTAGACCCAGCGGGGACGGGCTCTACGAGCAGTACTTC.

The chain couples TRBV2 to TRBJ1-2, with D hard to call. The V and J ends lost 6 bases and 4 bases respectively, with 9 bases between them. Germline CDR1 and CDR2: SNHLY and FYNNEI. The CDR3 contains 12 residues. The chain's CDR3 is CASSQEIYGYTF. DNA of the CDR3: TGTGCCAGCAGCCAGGAAATCTATGGCTACACCTTC. The whole variable domain, filled in from reference TRBV2 and TRBJ1-2, reads EPEVTQTPSHQVTQMGQEVILRCVPISNHLYFYWYRQILGQKVEFLVSFYNNEISEKSEIFDDQFSVERPDGSNFTLKIRSTKLEDSAMYFCASSQEIYGYTFGSGTRLTVV.

The chain employs TRBV27 and TRBJ1-2, with 7 bases that match TRBD1. V trimming: 3 bases; J trimming: 0 bases; junction bases outside the gene matches: 10. CDR1 is MNHEY, CDR2 SMNVEV, per germline (reference sequence). The CDR3 loop spans 17 amino acids. CDR3 sequence: CASSFRTGWGANYGYTF. Here the CDR3 DNA reads TGTGCCAGCAGTTTCCGGACAGGATGGGGAGCTAACTATGGCTACACCTTC.

J is TRBJ1-2 and V is TRBV5-4; tentative D call: TRBD1 (5 bases). Trimming pared 1 base from V and 4 bases from J, leaving 20 bases between. This CDR3 region has 17 residues. Germline CDR1 is SGHNT and CDR2 is YYREEE (reference sequence). The CDR3 spells CASSLTWTFGGSYGYTF. The CDR3 region has the DNA TGTGCCAGCAGCTTGACTTGGACTTTCGGGGGTAGCTATGGCTACACCTTC.

V gene TRBV30 combines with J gene TRBJ1-1; D might be TRBD1 (6 bases). V lost 7 bases to trimming and J lost 0 bases, with 12 bases between them. This CDR3 has 13 amino acids. From germline, CDR1 is GTSNPN and CDR2 SVGIG (reference sequence). Here the CDR3 DNA reads TGTGCCTCCAGGGGCCCCATGAACACTGAAGCTTTCTTT. The encoded protein is CASRGPMNTEAFF.

V usage is TRBV6-5 and J usage is TRBJ1-1; TRBD1 might be the D (5 bases). This CDR3 region has 14 residues. The V gene's germline CDR1 is MNHEY and CDR2 SVGAGI. Trimming pared 0 bases from V and 5 bases from J, leaving 10 bases between. This chain's CDR3 is CASSYSTVGTEAFF. The CDR3 region has the DNA TGTGCCAGCAGTTACTCGACAGTTGGAACTGAAGCTTTCTTT.

The chain has TRBV12-5 and TRBJ2-3; D is possibly TRBD2 (5 bases). The CDR3 has 13 residues. V gave up 5 bases and J gave up 4 bases, with 10 bases separating them. Per germline, CDR1 LGHNT and CDR2 FRNRAP. The CDR3 DNA follows: TGTGCTAGTGGTCTCGGAGGTTCAGATACGCAGTATTTT. Encoded protein: CASGLGGSDTQYF. The variable domain in full, completed from reference TRBV12-5 and TRBJ2-3, reads DARVTQTPRHKVTEMGQEVTMRCQPILGHNTVFWYRQTMMQGLELLAYFRNRAPLDDSGMPKDRFSAEMPDATLATLKIQPSEPRDSAVYFCASGLGGSDTQYFGPGTRLTVL.

The rearrangement uses TRBV5-8 and TRBJ1-1; D unresolved. From germline, CDR1 is SGHTS and CDR2 YDEGEE. This CDR3 region has 13 residues. With 7 bases removed from V and 1 base from J, the gap between germline ends came to 11 bases. Here the CDR3 reads CASPRQRNTEAFF. The CDR3 region has the DNA TGTGCCAGCCCCAGGCAGAGGAACACTGAAGCTTTCTTT.

The V gene is TRBV10-3, the J gene TRBJ2-7; 7 bases fit TRBD1. Germline lookup yields CDR1 ENHRY and CDR2 SYGVKD. This CDR3 has 12 residues. V shed 9 bases and J 5 bases; nucleotides not matched to a gene: 7. In DNA form, the CDR3 reads TGTGCCATAGGGCCACAGGGGAACGAGCAGTACTTC. Amino acids: CAIGPQGNEQYF.

V and J are TRBV2 and TRBJ1-5, with 9 positions matching TRBD1. V was clipped by 7 bases and J by 6 bases; unmatched bases: 7. Germline V gives CDR1 SNHLY, CDR2 FYNNEI. This CDR3 region has 14 residues. The CDR3 sequence: CASMPGQGSQPQHF. The CDR3, as DNA: TGTGCCAGCATGCCGGGACAGGGCAGTCAGCCCCAGCATTTT.

This chain joins TRBV10-2 and TRBJ1-6, with 11 bases identical to TRBD1. CDR3 size: 15 residues. Trimming removed 4 bases from V and 8 bases from J; junction bases left unmatched: 4. Germline CDR1 and CDR2: WSHSY and SAAADI. In DNA form, the CDR3 reads TGCGCCAGCAGTGCACGGGACAGGGGGTATTCACCCCTCCACTTT. It codes for CASSARDRGYSPLHF.

The J gene is TRBJ1-5, the V gene TRBV5-8, with 8 bases lining up with TRBD1. CDR1 and CDR2 from the germline V gene are SGHTS and YDEGEE. This CDR3 spans 14 amino acids. The V segment lost 5 bases and the J segment 7 bases; nucleotides outside the gene matches: 8. DNA for the CDR3: TGTGCCAGCAGTTCCGACAGGGGTCGCCAGCCCCAGCATTTT. Translated: CASSSDRGRQPQHF.

The chain uses TRBV6-5 and TRBJ1-2; D gene uncertain. CDR1 and CDR2 from the germline V gene are MNHEY and SVGAGI. This CDR3 contains 15 residues. Deletions cut 0 bases from V and 0 bases from J, with 8 bases between. The CDR3 loop is CASSYSGGPNYGYTF. The CDR3 region has the DNA TGTGCCAGCAGTTACTCAGGAGGCCCTAACTATGGCTACACCTTC.

The chain recombines TRBV10-3 with TRBJ1-3; D remains ambiguous. The length of the CDR3 is 16 residues. Germline V gene data show CDR1 as ENHRY and CDR2 as SYGVKD. Trimming left V 4 bases short and J 0 bases short, with 13 bases between. The DNA for the CDR3 is TGTGCCATCAGTGCCAGCCTACAGAGCTCTGGAAACACCATATATTTT. Its translation is CAISASLQSSGNTIYF.

The chain links TRBV5-1 to TRBJ1-3, with unresolved D. The CDR3 has 16 residues. V lost 6 bases and J 1 base, leaving 17 bases between the germline ends. CDR1 is SGHRS and CDR2 is YFSETQ in the germline V gene. The CDR3 bases are TGCGCCAGCACCAAGGCCCCGCAAGGTTCTGGAAACACCATATATTTT. Protein product: CASTKAPQGSGNTIYF.

The V gene is TRBV11-3, the J gene TRBJ2-3, with D perhaps matching TRBD2 (6 bases). The germline gives CDR1 SGHNT, CDR2 YENEEA. V shed 2 bases and J shed 4 bases, with 19 bases lying between them. The CDR3 consists of 17 residues. As DNA, the CDR3 is TGTGCCAGCAGCTTAAATCCGCGGGGTGGAATCGCAGATACGCAGTATTTT. This sequence encodes CASSLNPRGGIADTQYF.